This TCR beta chain was found in a study of blood T cell repertoires in COVID-19. Study-level background: The origin of the acute and convalescent COVID-19 samples was the United States, Italy and Spain.

In the authors' methods: It was from reference gene primer amplification that nucleated cell counts were estimated. Generated by immunoSEQ multiplex PCR, the TCRdb table keeps only in-frame clones and is missing some. D and trimming come from the DNA, and the V and J calls and clone size come from that table. The table has some 300,000 clones, approximately 88% seen once. Individuals aged 18 to 89 years were recruited from some 26 US areas. Participant-reported clinical history was the basis for cohort assignment. Sequenced: PBMCs or T cells enriched from blood (not recorded which). This TCR was sampled from a woman aged 30 to 39 who had recovered from COVID-19.

The CDR3 is CATSDLGAGLGELFF. CDR3 DNA: TGTGCCACCAGTGATTTAGGCGCAGGGCTCGGGGAGCTGTTTTTT. This chain links TRBV24-1 with TRBJ2-2; TRBD1 might be the D (5 bases). Looked up from germline, CDR1 is KGHDR and CDR2 is SFDVKD. The CDR3 is made up of 15 amino acids. The V end was cut by 1 base, the J end by 7 bases, with 12 bases between.